This T cell receptor (beta chain) came from a study of blood T cell repertoires in COVID-19. Sequenced by immunoSEQ multiplex PCR; TCRdb stores in-frame clones only, minus some. The sample has more than 120,000 clones; roughly 90% are singletons. This CDR3 comprises 13 residues. V was trimmed by 6 bases and J by 11 bases, leaving 17 bases between them. Sequencing was performed on peripheral blood. This TCR was sampled from a human donor in a cohort sampled during active COVID-19. The chain is built from TRBV12-3 or TRBV12-4 and TRBJ1-5; D is possibly TRBD1 (6 bases). The CDR3 sequence is CASSRTEQSAQHF. CDR3 sequence (DNA): TGTGCCAGCAGCAGGACAGAGCAATCAGCCCAGCATTTT.